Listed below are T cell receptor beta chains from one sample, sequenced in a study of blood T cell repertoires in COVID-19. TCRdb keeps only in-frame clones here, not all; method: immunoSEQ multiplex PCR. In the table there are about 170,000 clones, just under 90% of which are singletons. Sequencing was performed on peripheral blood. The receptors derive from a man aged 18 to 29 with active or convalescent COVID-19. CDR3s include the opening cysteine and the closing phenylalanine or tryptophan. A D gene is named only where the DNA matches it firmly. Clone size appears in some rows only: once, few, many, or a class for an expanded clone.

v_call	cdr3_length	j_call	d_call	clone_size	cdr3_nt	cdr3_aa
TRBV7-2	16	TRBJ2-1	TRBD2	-	TGTGCCAGCAGCCTTTCGGGGGGTAGCTCCTACAATGAGCAGTTCTTC	CASSLSGGSSYNEQFF
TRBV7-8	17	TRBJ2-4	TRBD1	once	TGTGCCAGCAGCTACGCGCGGACAGGGAAGGAGAAAAACATTCAGTACTTC	CASSYARTGKEKNIQYF
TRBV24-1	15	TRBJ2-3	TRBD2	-	TGTGCCACCAGTGGAGCTAGCGGAAACACAGATACGCAGTATTTT	CATSGASGNTDTQYF
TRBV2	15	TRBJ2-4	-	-	TGTGCCAGCAGGTTAGAATTGGCAGGGAAAAACATTCAGTACTTC	CASRLELAGKNIQYF
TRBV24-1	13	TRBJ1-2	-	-	TGTGCCACCAGTGATTATCAGGGGCATGGCTACACCTTC	CATSDYQGHGYTF
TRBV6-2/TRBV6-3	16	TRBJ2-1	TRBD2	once	TGTGCCAGCAGTTCGTGGACTAGCGGGGGGTACAATGAGCAGTTCTTC	CASSSWTSGGYNEQFF
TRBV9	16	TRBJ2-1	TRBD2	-	TGTGCCAGCAGCGTATCGACTAGCGGGTGGTACAATGAGCAGTTCTTC	CASSVSTSGWYNEQFF
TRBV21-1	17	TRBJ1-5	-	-	TGTGCCAGCAGCCCAAGGGGGTTCGACAGAAACAATCAGCCCCAGCATTTT	CASSPRGFDRNNQPQHF
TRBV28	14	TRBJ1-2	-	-	TGTGCCAGCAGTTTGGCAGGGGATTCCTATGGCTACACCTTC	CASSLAGDSYGYTF
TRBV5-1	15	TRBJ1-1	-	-	TGCGCCAGCGTAGGAGGCAGTTTAATGAACACTGAAGCTTTCTTT	CASVGGSLMNTEAFF
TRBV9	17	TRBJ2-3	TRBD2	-	TGTGCCAGCAGCGTAGGGGGTAGCGGGAGGATCTCGGATACGCAGTATTTT	CASSVGGSGRISDTQYF
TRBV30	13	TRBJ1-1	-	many	TGTGCCTGGGCCAGTGAGGGGGATACTGAAGCTTTCTTT	CAWASEGDTEAFF
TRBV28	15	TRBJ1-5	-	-	TGTGCCAGCAGCTACCCCGGAGGGGGCAATCAGCCCCAGCATTTT	CASSYPGGGNQPQHF
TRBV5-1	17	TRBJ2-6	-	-	TGCGCCAGCAGCTTATCAGGGTTTAATTCTGGGGCCAACGTCCTGACTTTC	CASSLSGFNSGANVLTF
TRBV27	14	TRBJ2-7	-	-	TGTGCCAGCAGTCCCACCTTATCTACCTACGAGCAGTACTTC	CASSPTLSTYEQYF
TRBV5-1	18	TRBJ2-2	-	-	TGCGCCAGCAGCTTGGGGGGGTCCACAGGGAGGAACACCGGGGAGCTGTTTTTT	CASSLGGSTGRNTGELFF
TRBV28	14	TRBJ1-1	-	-	TGTGCCAGCAGCCGGGGATCCTCAAACACTGAAGCTTTCTTT	CASSRGSSNTEAFF
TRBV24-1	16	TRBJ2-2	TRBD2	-	TGTGCCACCAGTGAGCTAGCGGGAAGCACCACCGGGGAGCTGTTTTTT	CATSELAGSTTGELFF
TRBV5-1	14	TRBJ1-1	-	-	TGCGCCAGCAGCTTCCAGGGTCTGAACACTGAAGCTTTCTTT	CASSFQGLNTEAFF
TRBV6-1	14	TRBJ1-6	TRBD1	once	TGTGCCAGCAGTGACAGGGGGCGAAATTCACCCCTCCACTTT	CASSDRGRNSPLHF
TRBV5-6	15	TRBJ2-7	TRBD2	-	TGTGCCAGCAGCTCCGGGACTAGCGGGATCTACGAGCAGTACTTC	CASSSGTSGIYEQYF
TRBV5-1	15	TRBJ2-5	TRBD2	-	TGCGCCAGCAGCTTGGGACTAGCGGGCGGTGAGACCCAGTACTTC	CASSLGLAGGETQYF
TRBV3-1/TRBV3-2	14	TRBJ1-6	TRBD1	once	TGTGCCAGCAGCCAGACAGGGTTAGATTCACCCCTCCACTTT	CASSQTGLDSPLHF
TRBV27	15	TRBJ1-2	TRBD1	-	TGTGCCAGCAGTTCCACAGGGGCCCCAATCTATGGCTACACCTTC	CASSSTGAPIYGYTF
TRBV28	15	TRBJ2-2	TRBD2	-	TGTGCCAGCAGTTGGGGGACTAGCGGGGAGGGGGAGCTGTTTTTT	CASSWGTSGEGELFF
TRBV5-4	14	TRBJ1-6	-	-	TGTGCCAGCAGCTTTGGGGGGGTAACTTCACCCCTCCACTTT	CASSFGGVTSPLHF
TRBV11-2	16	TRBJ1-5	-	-	TGTGCCAGCAGCTTAGATGGCCCCGGGGGAGGGCAGCCCCAGCATTTT	CASSLDGPGGGQPQHF
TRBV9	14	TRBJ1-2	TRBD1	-	TGTGCCAGCAGCGGACGACAGGGACCTTACGGCTACACCTTC	CASSGRQGPYGYTF
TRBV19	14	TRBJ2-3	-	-	TGTGCCAGTAGTTGGAGGGGGCCCACAGATACGCAGTATTTT	CASSWRGPTDTQYF